Presented here are 3 T cell receptor beta chains from one specimen sequenced in a study of human T cells and chemical hapten exposure. Time point indicated: patch test 3, about 24 weeks after DPC sensitization. Treatment reported: therapeutic diphenylcyclopropenone sensitization with weekly scalp DPC. One entry per CDR3 protein results from TCRdb running MiXCR on the RACE reads. The table includes roughly 64,000 distinct CDR3 sequences, 9.5% to 12% detected once. The starting material was whole blood, obtained in connection with sensitization to the hapten diphenylcyclopropenone (DPC). Source of these receptors: a woman under 40 with alopecia areata. Some clones in this sample may be carry-over from other donors' samples.

V and J are TRBV15 and TRBJ1-1, with no clear D. The CDR3 length is 14 residues. CDR1 and CDR2 from the germline V gene are LNHNV and YYDKDF (reference sequence). V was shortened by 3 bases and J by 6 bases, with 14 bases between the two germline ends. CDR3 residues: CATSSTRRDSEAFF. The CDR3 coding sequence is TGTGCCACCAGCAGTACTAGACGGGATTCTGAAGCTTTCTTT. Complete variable domain (other parts from reference TRBV15 and TRBJ1-1): DAMVIQNPRYQVTQFGKPVTLSCSQTLNHNVMYWYQQKSSQAPKLLFHYYDKDFNNEADTPDNFQSRRPNTSFCFLDIRSPGLGDTAMYLCATSSTRRDSEAFFGQGTRLTVV.

This clonotype was detected many times. This rearrangement joins TRBV25-1 to TRBJ2-7; 7 positions agree with TRBD1. Germline V gene data show CDR1 as MGHDK and CDR2 as SYGVNS. J was trimmed by 6 bases and V by 4 bases; bases with no gene match: 9. The length of the CDR3 is 14 residues. Here the CDR3 reads CASSVLQGRGEQYF. The CDR3 coding sequence is TGTGCCAGCAGTGTGCTACAGGGGCGAGGCGAGCAGTACTTC.

This chain links TRBV2 with TRBJ1-5, with TRBD1 matching over 7 bases. The CDR3 length is 17 residues. The germline V gene encodes CDR1 SNHLY and CDR2 FYNNEI. V gave up 1 base and J gave up 4 bases; unmatched junction bases: 10. The CDR3 region has the DNA TGTGCCAGCAGTGAAGGAGTGAGGGGACAGAGAAATCAGCCCCAGCATTTT. Amino acid sequence: CASSEGVRGQRNQPQHF.